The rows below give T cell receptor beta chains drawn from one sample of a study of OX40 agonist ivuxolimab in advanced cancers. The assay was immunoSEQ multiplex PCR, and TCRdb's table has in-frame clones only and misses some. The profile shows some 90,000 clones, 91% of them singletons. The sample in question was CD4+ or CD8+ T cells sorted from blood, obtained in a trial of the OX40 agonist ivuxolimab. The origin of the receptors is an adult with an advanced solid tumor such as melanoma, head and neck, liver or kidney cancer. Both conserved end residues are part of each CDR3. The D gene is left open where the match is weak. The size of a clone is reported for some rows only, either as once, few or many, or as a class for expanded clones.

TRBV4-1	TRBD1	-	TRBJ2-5	TGCGCCAGCAGCCAAGGGACAGGGCCGGAGACCCAGTACTTC	CASSQGTGPETQYF
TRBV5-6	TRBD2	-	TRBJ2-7	TGTGCCAGCAGCTTGCGGCGGGGGGTCCTCTACGAGCAGTACTTC	CASSLRRGVLYEQYF
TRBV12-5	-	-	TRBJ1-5	TGTGCTAGTGGTTTGGTACATCAGGGTGGAATCAATCAGCCCCAGCATTTT	CASGLVHQGGINQPQHF
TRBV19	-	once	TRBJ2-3	TGTGCCAGTAGTGTGCAAACAGGGTCCGTCCCAGATACGCAGTATTTT	CASSVQTGSVPDTQYF
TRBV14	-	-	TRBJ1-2	TGTGCCAGCAGCCTCCAGAGAGGAAGTTCCTATGGCTACACCTTC	CASSLQRGSSYGYTF
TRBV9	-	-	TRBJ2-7	TGTGCCAGCAGCGTAGATTCGCAGGATAGGCAGTACTTC	CASSVDSQDRQYF
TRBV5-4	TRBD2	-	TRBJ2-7	TGTGCCAGCAGTCCGGGACTAGCGGGAGGAATCTACGAGCAGTACTTC	CASSPGLAGGIYEQYF
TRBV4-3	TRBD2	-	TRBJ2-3	TGCGCCAGCGGGGGGGAGCTGGGCACAGATACGCAGTATTTT	CASGGELGTDTQYF
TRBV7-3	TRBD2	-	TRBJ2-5	TGTGCCAGCAGCTTAAATTTAGCGGGATTGGAGACCCAGTACTTC	CASSLNLAGLETQYF
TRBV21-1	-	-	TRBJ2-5	TGTGCCAGCAGCAATGGGGACAGGGGCCGTCAAGAGACCCAGTACTTC	CASSNGDRGRQETQYF
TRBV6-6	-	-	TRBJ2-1	TGTGCCAGCAAGCGTTTTGCGTCGGTCCACAATGAGCAGTTCTTC	CASKRFASVHNEQFF
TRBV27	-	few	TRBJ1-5	TGTGCCAGCAGCCCCGAGGGAAACGGGCAGCCCCAGCATTTT	CASSPEGNGQPQHF
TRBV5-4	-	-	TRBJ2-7	TGTGCCAGCAGCTTGGGGCCCGGGACTGTGAATTCCTACGAGCAGTACTTC	CASSLGPGTVNSYEQYF
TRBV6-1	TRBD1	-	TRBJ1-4	TGTGCCAGCAGCCGACAGGGAACTAATGAAAAACTGTTTTTT	CASSRQGTNEKLFF
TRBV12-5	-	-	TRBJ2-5	TGTGCTAGTGGACGCGCTACAGGAGGCGCCCAAGAGACCCAGTACTTC	CASGRATGGAQETQYF
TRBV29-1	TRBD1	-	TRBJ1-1	TGCAGCGTTGGGGGGACAGGGTCCGAAGCTTTCTTT	CSVGGTGSEAFF
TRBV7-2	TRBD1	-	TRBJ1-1	TGTGCCAGCAGCTTAGCGACAGGGCTCTTCAACACTGAAGCTTTCTTT	CASSLATGLFNTEAFF
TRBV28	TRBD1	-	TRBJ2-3	TGTGCCAGCAGAACAGGGGCAGATACGCAGTATTTT	CASRTGADTQYF
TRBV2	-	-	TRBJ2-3	TGTGCCGGCAAGCACGGGATGGGCACAGATACGCAGTATTTT	CAGKHGMGTDTQYF
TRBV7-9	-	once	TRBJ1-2	TGTGCCAGCAGCCCGATCTATGGCTACACCTTC	CASSPIYGYTF
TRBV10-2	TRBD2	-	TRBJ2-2	TGCGCCAGCAGTCGGGGACTAGCGGGGACCCCGGGCACCGGGGAGCTGTTTTTT	CASSRGLAGTPGTGELFF
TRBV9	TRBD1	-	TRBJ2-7	TGTGCCAGCAGCGCGGCCGGACAGGGTTACGAGCAGTACTTC	CASSAAGQGYEQYF
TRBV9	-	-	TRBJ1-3	TGTGCCAGCAGCGTTACCGAAAACACCATATATTTT	CASSVTENTIYF
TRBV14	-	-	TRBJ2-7	TGTGCCAGCAGCCAAGGTCTGATCCACGAGCAGTACTTC	CASSQGLIHEQYF
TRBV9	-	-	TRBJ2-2	TGTGCCAGCGCGGGGCCTCTCGCGAACACCGGGGAGCTGTTTTTT	CASAGPLANTGELFF
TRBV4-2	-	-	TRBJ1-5	TGTGCCAGCAGCCACTCTACGAGGGGGGGAACTAGCAATCAGCCCCAGCATTTT	CASSHSTRGGTSNQPQHF
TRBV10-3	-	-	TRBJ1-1	TGTGCCATCAGTGGTTCCGGTAACACTGAAGCTTTCTTT	CAISGSGNTEAFF
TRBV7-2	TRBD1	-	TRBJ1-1	TGTGCCAGCAGCTTAGGGGTGGCGGGACAGGGGGCCGGCACTGAAGCTTTCTTT	CASSLGVAGQGAGTEAFF
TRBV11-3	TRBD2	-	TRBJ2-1	TGTGCCAGCAGCTCCGGACTAGCGGGAGTTTTTGAGCAGTTCTTC	CASSSGLAGVFEQFF
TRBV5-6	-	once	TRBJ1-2	TGTGCCAGCAGCTTGGCCGGGACCGCAAACTATGGCTACACCTTC	CASSLAGTANYGYTF
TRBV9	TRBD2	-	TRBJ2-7	TGTGCCAGCAGCGTACCGGGGGGGAACTACGAGCAGTACTTC	CASSVPGGNYEQYF
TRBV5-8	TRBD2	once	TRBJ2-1	TGTGCCAGCAGCTCAGGACTAGCGGGGGATCCAATGTACAATGAGCAGTTCTTC	CASSSGLAGDPMYNEQFF
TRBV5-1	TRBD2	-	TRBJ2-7	TGCGCCAGCAGCTTCGGGAATGGACTAGCGGGAGGGAGGGACGAGCAGTACTTC	CASSFGNGLAGGRDEQYF
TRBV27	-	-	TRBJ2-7	TGTGCCAGCAGCCCTAGTCGCGGGCGATACGGGGGCTACGAGCAGTACTTC	CASSPSRGRYGGYEQYF
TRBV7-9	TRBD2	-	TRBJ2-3	TGTGCCAGCAGCTTAGTCGGGGGGGGGCGCGCGGATACGCAGTATTTT	CASSLVGGGRADTQYF
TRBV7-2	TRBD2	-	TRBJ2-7	TGTGCCAGCAGCTTAGCGCTAGCGGGAGGGAGAGAGCAGTACTTC	CASSLALAGGREQYF
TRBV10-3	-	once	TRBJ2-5	TGTGCCATCAGTGAGTCTGGGGGCCGGGAGACCCAGTACTTC	CAISESGGRETQYF
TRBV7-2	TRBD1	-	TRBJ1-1	TGTGCCAGCAGCTTACTCCGGTACCGGACAGGGGGCCGATACACTGAAGCTTTCTTT	CASSLLRYRTGGRYTEAFF
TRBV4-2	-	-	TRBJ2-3	TGTGCCAGCAGCCAAGTAACAGCCATCACAGATACGCAGTATTTT	CASSQVTAITDTQYF
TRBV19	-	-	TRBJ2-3	TGTGCCAGTAGTATAGGGTCCGAGGCAGATACGCAGTATTTT	CASSIGSEADTQYF
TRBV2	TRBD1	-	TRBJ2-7	TGTGCCAGCAGTATAGCAGGGGGCGAGAACGAGCAGTACTTC	CASSIAGGENEQYF
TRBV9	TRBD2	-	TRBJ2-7	TGTGCCAGCAGCGTAGGGACTAGCGGGGCAGACAAGATGACCTACGAGCAGTACTTC	CASSVGTSGADKMTYEQYF
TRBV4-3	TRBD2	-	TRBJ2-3	TGCGCCAGCAGCCAAGACCCGACTAGCGGGAGTCCAGATACGCAGTATTTT	CASSQDPTSGSPDTQYF
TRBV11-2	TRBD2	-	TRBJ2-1	TGTGCCAGCAGCGAGCGGGGGGGCTCCTACAATGAGCAGTTCTTC	CASSERGGSYNEQFF
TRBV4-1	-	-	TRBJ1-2	TGCGCCAGCAGCCAAGATCTTGACCAGGGCTGGGGCTACACCTTC	CASSQDLDQGWGYTF
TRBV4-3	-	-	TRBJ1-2	TGCGCCAGCAGCCAAGAGGGCGGGACATTCTATGGCTACACCTTC	CASSQEGGTFYGYTF
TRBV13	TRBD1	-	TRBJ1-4	TGTGCCAGCAGCTCGGACAGGGCATCCGAAAAACTGTTTTTT	CASSSDRASEKLFF
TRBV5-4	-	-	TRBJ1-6	TGTGCCAGCAGCTTGGTGGGTTCACCCCTCCACTTT	CASSLVGSPLHF
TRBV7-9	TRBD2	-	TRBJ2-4	TGTGCCAGCAGCCCACGACTTGGCGGGAGGTTGGGAAACATTCAGTACTTC	CASSPRLGGRLGNIQYF
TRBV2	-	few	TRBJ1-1	TGTGCCAGCGGGACACAGGGTTCTGGCACTGAAGCTTTCTTT	CASGTQGSGTEAFF
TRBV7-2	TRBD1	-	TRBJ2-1	TGTGCCAGCAGCTTAGCGGGGACAGGGGCGCACAATGAGCAGTTCTTC	CASSLAGTGAHNEQFF